Presented here are 32 T cell receptor beta chains from one specimen sequenced in a study of T cells in tuberculosis. Method: immunoSEQ multiplex PCR; TCRdb's copy keeps in-frame clones and lacks some. The table has some 31,000 clones, over 85% seen once. The specimen was PBMCs. All receptors derive from a donor aged 10-29 years with latent tuberculosis or without tuberculosis infection.

V and J are TRBV7-9 and TRBJ1-2, with 7 bases lining up with TRBD1. V lost 3 bases and J lost 3; bases outside the gene matches: 10. The CDR3 is 16 residues long. Per germline, CDR1 SEHNR and CDR2 FQNEAQ (reference sequence). CDR3 amino acids: CASSLPTGRIDYGYTF. The CDR3 DNA is TGTGCCAGCAGCTTGCCGACAGGGAGGATCGACTATGGCTACACCTTC.

The V and J genes are TRBV5-4 and TRBJ1-2, with D tentatively TRBD1 (6 bases). The CDR3 is 16 residues long. V shed 0 bases and J shed 0 bases, with 12 bases lying between them. Germline CDR1 is SGHNT and CDR2 is YYREEE (reference sequence). DNA for the CDR3: TGTGCCAGCAGCTTGGCCCCAGGGGCTCCTAACTATGGCTACACCTTC. Encoded protein: CASSLAPGAPNYGYTF. The variable domain in full, completed from reference TRBV5-4 and TRBJ1-2, reads ETGVTQSPTHLIKTRGQQVTLRCSSQSGHNTVSWYQQALGQGPQFIFQYYREEENGRGNFPPRFSGLQFPNYSSELNVNALELDDSALYLCASSLAPGAPNYGYTFGSGTRLTVV.

V and J are TRBV19 and TRBJ2-7; TRBD1 matches at 8 bases. Trimming at V came to 8 bases and at J to 6 bases, leaving 6 bases not matched to a gene. CDR3 length equals 12 residues. Germline V gene lookup returns CDR1 LNHDA and CDR2 SQIVND (reference sequence). The CDR3 reads CASSDRVSEQYF. The CDR3 DNA is TGTGCCAGTTCGGACAGGGTAAGCGAGCAGTACTTC.

The chain uses TRBV19 and TRBJ1-1; the D is unclear. V was trimmed by 2 bases and J by 8 bases, leaving 9 bases between them. The CDR3 totals 12 residues. Looked up from germline, CDR1 is LNHDA and CDR2 is SQIVND (reference sequence). CDR3 amino acids: CASSISSTEAFF. The CDR3 region has the DNA TGTGCCAGTAGTATATCCTCCACAGAAGCTTTCTTT.

The chain carries TRBV5-1 and TRBJ2-1; D not certain. The ends were cut back, 4 bases at V and 8 bases at J, with 7 bases in the middle. Germline values: CDR1 SGHRS, CDR2 YFSETQ. The CDR3 spans 11 residues. The CDR3 spells CASSISDEQFF. Here the CDR3 DNA reads TGCGCCAGCAGCATTAGTGATGAGCAGTTCTTC.

The V call is TRBV21-1, the J call TRBJ2-2; TRBD1 is taken as the D call from the table, unchecked against the DNA. TRBV21-1 is a pseudogene segment. The CDR3 totals 17 residues. CDR3 region: CASPASGGAGDTGELFF. CDR3 nucleotide sequence: TGTGCCAGCCCAGCCTCAGGGGGCGCGGGGGACACCGGGGAGCTGTTTTTT.

This chain joins TRBV5-1 and TRBJ2-6; 13 bases line up with TRBD2. The germline gives CDR1 SGHRS, CDR2 YFSETQ. Trimming took 4 bases from V and 1 from J; bases not matched to a gene: 11. The CDR3 consists of 20 residues. This CDR3 is CASSTTPLAGGPSGANVLTF. CDR3 nucleotides: TGCGCCAGCAGCACGACACCACTAGCGGGAGGGCCTTCTGGGGCCAACGTCCTGACTTTC.

V is TRBV4-3 and J is TRBJ2-7, with D perhaps matching TRBD2 (6 bases). Trimming pared 0 bases from V and 0 bases from J, leaving 18 bases between. Germline-derived CDR1 and CDR2 are LGHNA and YSLEER. This CDR3 contains 18 residues. CDR3 bases: TGCGCCAGCAGCCAAGATAGGGCGTGGGGGGAGAGCTCCTACGAGCAGTACTTC. Translating gives CASSQDRAWGESSYEQYF.

The chain couples TRBV7-6 to TRBJ2-7; TRBD1 aligns across 9 bases. This CDR3 is built from 15 residues. V was clipped by 5 bases and J by 3 bases; unmatched bases: 8. Germline CDR1 reads SGHVS; CDR2 reads FNYEAQ. The CDR3 DNA is TGTGCCAGCAGCCCCGGGACAGGGCGATTCTACGAGCAGTACTTC. Its translation: CASSPGTGRFYEQYF.

The rearrangement uses TRBV7-9 and TRBJ2-7, with TRBD2 as a possible D gene (7 bases). V lost 5 bases to trimming and J lost 3 bases, with 17 bases between them. CDR3 length: 15 amino acids. In germline, CDR1 is SEHNR, CDR2 FQNEAQ (reference sequence). CDR3 sequence: CASSPGGGGYYEQYF. CDR3 sequence (DNA): TGTGCCAGCAGCCCGGGTGGGGGGGGCTACTACGAGCAGTACTTC.

J is TRBJ2-2 and V is TRBV5-1; tentatively, D is TRBD1 (5 bases). The CDR3 covers 14 residues. Germline V gene data show CDR1 as SGHRS and CDR2 as YFSETQ. V shed 2 bases and J shed 1 base, with 6 bases lying between them. The CDR3: CASSFTGNTGELFF. The CDR3 bases are TGCGCCAGCAGCTTTACAGGGAACACCGGGGAGCTGTTTTTT. The variable domain in full, with the rest retrieved from reference TRBV5-1 and TRBJ2-2, is KAGVTQTPRYLIKTRGQQVTLSCSPISGHRSVSWYQQTPGQGLQFLFEYFSETQRNKGNFPGRFSGRQFSNSRSEMNVSTLELGDSALYLCASSFTGNTGELFFGEGSRLTVL.

This chain joins TRBV7-9 and TRBJ1-5, with D maybe TRBD1 (5 bases). This CDR3 is built from 14 residues. The V and J ends lost 1 base and 3 bases respectively, with 7 bases between them. From germline, CDR1 is SEHNR and CDR2 FQNEAQ (reference sequence). The CDR3 nucleotides are TGTGCCAGCAGCTTAGACAGGCCCAATCAGCCCCAGCATTTT. Translated, it gives CASSLDRPNQPQHF.

This sequence joins TRBV5-1 and TRBJ2-7; perhaps TRBD1 as D (5 bases). CDR1 and CDR2 from the germline V gene are SGHRS and YFSETQ. The CDR3 is made up of 17 amino acids. V lost 0 bases and J lost 0, with 16 bases in between. CDR3 region: CASSLAEGAPSSYEQYF. In DNA form, the CDR3 reads TGCGCCAGCAGCTTGGCCGAAGGGGCACCAAGCTCCTACGAGCAGTACTTC.

This clone was picked up a small number of times. J is TRBJ2-7 and V is TRBV28; 13 positions match TRBD2. Unmatched junction bases numbered 8, after V lost 5 bases and J lost 4 bases. Germline-derived CDR1 and CDR2 are MDHEN and SYDVKM. CDR3 length: 16 residues. The CDR3 protein is CASSQGTSGRGYEQYF. CDR3 coding DNA: TGTGCCAGCAGTCAAGGAACTAGCGGGAGGGGTTACGAGCAGTACTTC.

V usage is TRBV11-2 and J usage is TRBJ2-1; the match to TRBD2 covers 13 bases. The CDR3 extends over 17 amino acids. Germline V gene lookup returns CDR1 SGHAT and CDR2 FQNNGV. Trimming cost V 5 bases and J 4 bases; bases outside gene matches: 8. The CDR3 protein is CASSTRLAGGKYNEQFF. The CDR3 DNA follows: TGTGCCAGCAGCACCCGACTAGCGGGAGGAAAGTACAATGAGCAGTTCTTC.

The chain employs TRBV4-2 and TRBJ1-1; the match to TRBD1 covers 10 bases. The CDR3 extends over 14 amino acids. V trimming: 4 bases; J trimming: 5 bases; junction bases outside the gene matches: 4. Germline V CDR1 and CDR2: LGHNA, YNFKEQ. This CDR3 reads CASSPGQGRTEAFF. The CDR3 DNA reads TGTGCCAGCAGCCCGGGACAGGGGAGGACTGAAGCTTTCTTT.

This CDR3 is CASSARTVNQDTQYF. The CDR3 DNA is TGTGCCAGCAGTGCCAGGACAGTCAACCAAGATACGCAGTATTTT. The rearrangement uses TRBV2 and TRBJ2-3, with a weak D call TRBD1 (6 bases). CDR1 and CDR2 (germline): SNHLY, FYNNEI. V was cut by 4 bases and J by 5 bases, with 16 bases left in between. The CDR3 contains 15 residues.

The V call is TRBV28, the J call TRBJ2-7; 12 bases line up with TRBD2. The J segment lost 4 bases and the V segment lost 6 bases, leaving 13 bases of the junction unmatched. The V gene's germline CDR1 is MDHEN and CDR2 SYDVKM. This CDR3 has 17 residues. The CDR3 DNA sequence: TGTGCCAGCAGAACACCCCTCGGGACTAGCGGGTCTTACGAGCAGTACTTC. Protein sequence: CASRTPLGTSGSYEQYF. Using reference TRBV28 and TRBJ2-7 for the parts outside the CDR3, the full variable domain is DVKVTQSSRYLVKRTGEKVFLECVQDMDHENMFWYRQDPGLGLRLIYFSYDVKMKEKGDIPEGYSVSREKKERFSLILESASTNQTSMYLCASRTPLGTSGSYEQYFGPGTRLTVT.

The V and J genes are TRBV18 and TRBJ2-2; the match to TRBD2 covers 9 bases. The CDR3 runs 14 residues. Germline-derived CDR1 and CDR2 are KGHSH and LQKENI. V was clipped by 10 bases and J by 4 bases; unmatched bases: 7. In DNA, the CDR3 is TGTGCCACCCTCCCGACTAGCGGCACCGGGGAGCTGTTTTTT. It specifies CATLPTSGTGELFF.

This clone was seen once. The V gene is TRBV11-3, the J gene TRBJ2-3; the match to TRBD2 covers 7 bases. The CDR3 is 14 amino acids. The ends lost 2 bases at V and 6 bases at J; junction bases unmatched: 5. Germline V gene lookup returns CDR1 SGHNT and CDR2 YENEEA. The CDR3 bases are TGTGCCAGCAGCTTAATAGCGGGTGATGATACGCAGTATTTT. This sequence encodes CASSLIAGDDTQYF.

This clone was observed a handful of times. This sequence joins TRBV6-5 and TRBJ2-7; TRBD2 agrees at 13 bases. CDR1 and CDR2 from the germline V gene are MNHEY and SVGAGI. CDR3 length equals 15 residues. The junction had 4 bases not matched to a gene; V was cut back by 6 bases and J by 2 bases. The CDR3 spells CASSPTSGGTYEQYF. CDR3 coding DNA: TGTGCCAGCAGCCCGACTAGCGGGGGGACCTACGAGCAGTACTTC.

This chain uses TRBV7-9 with TRBJ1-2, with TRBD1 matching 12 bases. The CDR3 sequence is 17 residues long. Germline V CDR1 and CDR2: SEHNR, FQNEAQ (reference sequence). V shed 5 bases, J shed 8 bases, and the junction held 15 bases outside the gene matches. The CDR3 here is CASSTPGTGGLSEGYTF. The CDR3 DNA reads TGTGCCAGCAGCACCCCCGGGACAGGGGGCCTGAGTGAGGGCTACACCTTC.

The chain joins TRBV11-3 to TRBJ2-5, with TRBD1 matching over 10 bases. V trimming: 5 bases; J trimming: 10 bases; junction bases outside the gene matches: 16. The CDR3 extends over 16 amino acids. Germline assignment: CDR1 SGHNT and CDR2 YENEEA. CDR3 in amino acids: CASSPSPGTGVRDQYF. The CDR3 DNA follows: TGTGCCAGCAGCCCCAGTCCCGGGACAGGGGTTCGGGACCAGTACTTC.

This clone is a singleton in its sample. This chain links TRBV9 with TRBJ2-1, with D possibly TRBD2 on 5 matching bases. The CDR3 has 15 residues. V gave up 2 bases and J gave up 0 bases, with 9 bases separating them. The V gene's germline CDR1 is SGDLS and CDR2 YYNGEE. The CDR3 here is CASSVGLYSYNEQFF. In DNA, the CDR3 is TGTGCCAGCAGCGTCGGACTCTACTCCTACAATGAGCAGTTCTTC.

The chain couples TRBV2 to TRBJ2-2; TRBD2 agrees at 12 bases. CDR3 size: 16 residues. Germline V gene lookup returns CDR1 SNHLY and CDR2 FYNNEI. With V trimmed by 5 bases and J by 6 bases, 7 bases remained unmatched. CDR3 sequence reads: CASSPRLAGDPGELFF. CDR3 nucleotide sequence: TGTGCCAGCAGTCCGAGACTAGCGGGAGACCCCGGGGAGCTGTTTTTT.

The chain combines TRBV18 with TRBJ2-7; tentative D call: TRBD2 (6 bases). V gave up 3 bases and J gave up 0 bases, with 12 bases separating them. Per germline, CDR1 KGHSH and CDR2 LQKENI. The CDR3 covers 15 residues. CDR3 nucleotides: TGTGCCAGCTCACCCCGGGACTCGAGCTCCTACGAGCAGTACTTC. Encoded protein: CASSPRDSSSYEQYF.

The rearrangement links TRBV28 to TRBJ2-5, with 7 bases matching TRBD2. Germline CDR1 reads MDHEN; CDR2 reads SYDVKM. The CDR3 has 12 amino acids. J lost 5 bases, V lost 5 bases, and 2 bases had no gene match. CDR3 DNA sequence: TGTGCCAGCAGTCGGGACTACGAGACCCAGTACTTC. Protein product: CASSRDYETQYF.

This rearrangement joins TRBV9 to TRBJ2-3, with TRBD2 matching 12 bases. This CDR3 is 16 amino acids long. CDR1 and CDR2 from the germline V gene are SGDLS and YYNGEE. Trimming removed 0 bases from V and 4 bases from J; junction bases left unmatched: 3. CDR3 residues: CASSVASGGAPDTQYF. DNA for the CDR3: TGTGCCAGCAGCGTAGCTAGCGGGGGGGCCCCAGATACGCAGTATTTT. The variable domain in full, with the rest retrieved from reference TRBV9 and TRBJ2-3, is DSGVTQTPKHLITATGQRVTLRCSPRSGDLSVYWYQQSLDQGLQFLIQYYNGEERAKGNILERFSAQQFPDLHSELNLSSLELGDSALYFCASSVASGGAPDTQYFGPGTRLTVL.

The rearrangement uses TRBV9 and TRBJ1-1; D is undetermined. V was trimmed by 0 bases and J by 7 bases, leaving 16 bases between them. The CDR3 has 15 amino acids. Germline CDR1 reads SGDLS; CDR2 reads YYNGEE. The CDR3 DNA follows: TGTGCCAGCAGCGTAGGAATTGGATCGAGCGTTGAAGCTTTCTTT. It is translated as CASSVGIGSSVEAFF.

The rearrangement links TRBV6-1 to TRBJ1-5, with 8 positions matching TRBD1. The length of the CDR3 is 15 residues. V shed 6 bases, J shed 0 bases, and the junction held 4 bases outside the gene matches. Germline assignment: CDR1 MNHNS and CDR2 SASEGT. This CDR3 reads CASRQGEFSNQPQHF. The DNA of the CDR3 is TGTGCCAGCAGACAGGGGGAGTTTAGCAATCAGCCCCAGCATTTT.

The rearrangement joins TRBV6-6 to TRBJ2-3; D not certain. CDR1 MNHNY and CDR2 SVGAGI come from the germline V gene (reference sequence). CDR3 length: 12 residues. The V end was cut by 3 bases, the J end by 5 bases, with 6 bases between. Written as DNA, the CDR3 is TGTGCCAGCAGTTATGGCCTAGATACGCAGTATTTT. Its protein is CASSYGLDTQYF.

V and J are TRBV11-3 and TRBJ2-1; 14 nucleotides line up with TRBD2. This CDR3 has 17 amino acids. Looked up from germline, CDR1 is SGHNT and CDR2 is YENEEA. Losses at the gene ends were 0 bases for V and 5 bases for J; bases not matched to a gene: 3. Here the CDR3 DNA reads TGTGCCAGCAGCTTAGATCCGGGACTAGCGGGGGACAATGAGCAGTTCTTC. As protein: CASSLDPGLAGDNEQFF.